The text below deals with one TCR beta chain. The antigen is not known. CDR3 length equals 16 residues. CDR1 and CDR2 from the germline V gene are MNHEY and SMNVEV (reference sequence). V was clipped by 3 bases and J by 1 base, with 14 bases between them. The sample originates from a study of Ad26.COV2.S vaccination and SARS-CoV-2 variants. Study outcomes and limitations: Non-spike TCR breadth showed similarity between vaccine and placebo recipients.

Sequencing used immunoSEQ multiplex PCR; TCRdb keeps in-frame clones, though not all of them. The sample includes about 390,000 clones, 92% of them seen just once. Treatment indicated: roughly 20 received Ad26.COV2.S at low or high dose, single or two shots; about 5 received placebo; per-sample allocation not given. Sampling was performed 63 days after the first vaccine or placebo injection. This sequence originates from a person aged 18-60 years who received the Ad26.COV2.S COVID-19 vaccine or a placebo. The genes are TRBV27 and TRBJ2-3; D is unclear. The specimen was peripheral blood, collected in a trial of Ad26.COV2.S vaccine versus placebo. Here the CDR3 reads CASSFLKMTRTDTQYF. For the CDR3, the DNA is TGTGCCAGCAGTTTTTTGAAGATGACCCGCACAGATACGCAGTATTTT.